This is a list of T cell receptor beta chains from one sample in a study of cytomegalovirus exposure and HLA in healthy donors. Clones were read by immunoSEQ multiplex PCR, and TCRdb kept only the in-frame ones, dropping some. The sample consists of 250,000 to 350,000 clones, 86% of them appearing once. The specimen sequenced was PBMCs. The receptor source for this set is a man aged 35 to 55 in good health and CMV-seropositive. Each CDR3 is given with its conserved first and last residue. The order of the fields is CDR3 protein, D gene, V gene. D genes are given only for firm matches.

CDR3aa: CASSNPPLWQQYF
d_gene: .
v_gene: TRBV6-5

CDR3aa: CASSLSGFGETQYF
d_gene: .
v_gene: TRBV11-1

CDR3aa: CASSLAATVNEKLFF
d_gene: .
v_gene: TRBV5-6

CDR3aa: CASSSLLVSQADTQYF
d_gene: .
v_gene: TRBV13

CDR3aa: CASSLVERPSGFNEQFF
d_gene: TRBD2
v_gene: TRBV7-9

CDR3aa: CASSLRAGTSYEQYF
d_gene: .
v_gene: TRBV5-1

CDR3aa: CASSPPSGQGSEQYF
d_gene: TRBD1
v_gene: TRBV18

CDR3aa: CASSEGLAVDTQYF
d_gene: TRBD2
v_gene: TRBV6-1

CDR3aa: CASSPPAASGSWTQYF
d_gene: TRBD2
v_gene: TRBV18

CDR3aa: CASSSAGATYEQYF
d_gene: .
v_gene: TRBV5-6

CDR3aa: CASRLGTGGIYEQYF
d_gene: TRBD1
v_gene: TRBV27

CDR3aa: CASSGSLSYEQYF
d_gene: .
v_gene: TRBV19

CDR3aa: CASSPRPGQVESEKLFF
d_gene: TRBD1
v_gene: TRBV18

CDR3aa: CSVEGQDSYEQYF
d_gene: .
v_gene: TRBV29-1

CDR3aa: CASSLYGGSDYGYTF
d_gene: .
v_gene: TRBV27

CDR3aa: CAWSVSEYSYEQYF
d_gene: .
v_gene: TRBV30

CDR3aa: CASSLAGVNTGELFF
d_gene: TRBD2
v_gene: TRBV11-3

CDR3aa: CASNRADTQYF
d_gene: .
v_gene: TRBV2

CDR3aa: CASSQGASGGLQGQFF
d_gene: TRBD2
v_gene: TRBV7-8

CDR3aa: CASSFRQGEPQHF
d_gene: TRBD1
v_gene: TRBV7-2

CDR3aa: CASSTYRMTGAGGYTF
d_gene: TRBD1
v_gene: TRBV28

CDR3aa: CASSLPRLAGGGETQYF
d_gene: TRBD2
v_gene: TRBV7-9

CDR3aa: CASSPRGLAANYEQYF
d_gene: .
v_gene: TRBV28

CDR3aa: CASNVGTGEYNEQFF
d_gene: TRBD1
v_gene: TRBV9

CDR3aa: CASSLRPSVNEQFF
d_gene: .
v_gene: TRBV5-6

CDR3aa: CASSQVGVAGGRTNEKLFF
d_gene: .
v_gene: TRBV4-1

CDR3aa: CSVEDGSGGSWETQYF
d_gene: TRBD2
v_gene: TRBV29-1

CDR3aa: CASRPHRQTQYF
d_gene: .
v_gene: TRBV5-7

CDR3aa: CASSSSRDRAEKLFF
d_gene: TRBD1
v_gene: TRBV6-5

CDR3aa: CASSLQRATEAFF
d_gene: .
v_gene: TRBV7-6

CDR3aa: CASSFSGGPGANVLTF
d_gene: TRBD1
v_gene: TRBV28

CDR3aa: CATRETANTEAFF
d_gene: .
v_gene: TRBV5-5

CDR3aa: CASSPPRDRAGMALHF
d_gene: TRBD1
v_gene: TRBV27

CDR3aa: CASSTGTGTPYEQYF
d_gene: TRBD1
v_gene: TRBV19

CDR3aa: CASSFGGSADTQYF
d_gene: TRBD2
v_gene: TRBV5-1

CDR3aa: CASNYHTDTQYF
d_gene: .
v_gene: TRBV5-8

CDR3aa: CASSPRLAGTSTDTQYF
d_gene: TRBD2
v_gene: TRBV5-1

CDR3aa: CASSYGGDYEQYF
d_gene: .
v_gene: TRBV19

CDR3aa: CASSFGDKVSYNSPLHF
d_gene: .
v_gene: TRBV5-1

CDR3aa: CASSLESWGTGGSYEQYF
d_gene: TRBD1
v_gene: TRBV11-2

CDR3aa: CASRARPLSSYEQYF
d_gene: .
v_gene: TRBV6-5

CDR3aa: CASSASRGNQPQHF
d_gene: .
v_gene: TRBV6-5

CDR3aa: CASSFGRGPLGGYTF
d_gene: .
v_gene: TRBV2